Reported below is one T cell receptor beta chain. Its cognate antigen is unknown. In germline, CDR1 is SGHVS, CDR2 FNYEAQ. This CDR3 has 13 residues. With 4 bases clipped from V and 7 bases from J, the junction kept 3 bases outside the gene matches. The data derive from a study of T cells in Graves' hyperthyroidism and ophthalmopathy. TCR beta CDR3 region amplification was performed from RNA transcripts. Using the HTBI primer set, a first-round RT-PCR was run on the TCR CDR3. TCRdb itself ran the multiplex PCR reads through MiXCR, one entry per CDR3 protein. The data show fewer than 250,000 distinct CDR3 sequences, with roughly 15% seen just once and around 52% held by the top ten. The study, taken as a whole, reports: Clonotypes that were expanded in thyroid above 0.001 mostly appeared in blood too.

The TCR was taken from a man aged 45-60 years with Graves' hyperthyroidism. The source material was blood. J is TRBJ2-1 and V is TRBV7-6, with 8 bases identical to TRBD1. The CDR3 sequence is CASSSWTGNEQFF. CDR3 sequence (DNA): TGTGCCAGCAGCTCATGGACAGGGAATGAGCAGTTCTTC.